Below, 28 T cell receptor beta chains from the same sample are listed, as sequenced in a study of blood T cell repertoires in COVID-19. Assay used: immunoSEQ multiplex PCR; TCRdb lists only in-frame clones, some missing. This table holds more than 80,000 clones, roughly 83% found once. Source material: peripheral blood. The receptor set was obtained from a man aged 45-65 years with active COVID-19.

The CDR3 DNA reads TGTGCCAGCAGCGTAGCTGGGCAGGGGGTCAATGAGCAGTTCTTC. Translation gives CASSVAGQGVNEQFF. V gene TRBV9 combines with J gene TRBJ2-1, with TRBD1 matching over 7 bases. CDR1 and CDR2 (germline): SGDLS, YYNGEE. The V segment lost 0 bases and the J segment 6 bases; nucleotides outside the gene matches: 6. The CDR3 is 15 amino acids.

This chain links TRBV11-3 with TRBJ2-1; D might be TRBD2 (6 bases). Germline V lookup: CDR1 SGHNT, CDR2 YENEEA. The CDR3 totals 15 residues. V dropped 0 bases and J dropped 6 bases, with 12 bases sitting between them. The CDR3, as DNA: TGTGCCAGCAGCTTAGAGGGAGGAGTAGCCAATGAGCAGTTCTTC. Encoded protein: CASSLEGGVANEQFF.

This rearrangement joins TRBV6-2 or TRBV6-3 to TRBJ1-6; no reliable D call. The CDR3 totals 14 residues. Per germline, CDR1 MNHEY and CDR2 SVGEGT. Trimming pared 3 bases from V and 7 bases from J, leaving 10 bases between. CDR3 in amino acids: CASSYTAANSPLHF. Here the CDR3 DNA reads TGTGCCAGCAGTTATACCGCGGCGAATTCACCCCTCCACTTT.

This clone was detected a few times. Other DNA sequences in the sample encode the same CDR3. This chain connects TRBV7-2 to TRBJ2-1; 14 nucleotides align to TRBD2. The junction had 5 bases not matched to a gene; V was cut back by 1 base and J by 3 bases. From germline, CDR1 is SGHTA and CDR2 FQGNSA. The CDR3 contains 18 residues. The CDR3 bases are TGTGCCAGCAGCTTAGAAGGGACTAGCGGGAGATTCTACAATGAGCAGTTCTTC. Translation: CASSLEGTSGRFYNEQFF.

The chain combines TRBV5-1 with TRBJ2-5, with D tentatively TRBD1 (6 bases). There are 15 residues in the CDR3. V was shortened by 0 bases and J by 4 bases, with 13 bases between the two germline ends. In germline, CDR1 is SGHRS, CDR2 YFSETQ. The CDR3: CASSLAASRGETQYF. The CDR3 DNA is TGCGCCAGCAGCTTGGCCGCGAGCAGGGGAGAGACCCAGTACTTC. The full variable domain, with the rest looked up from reference TRBV5-1 and TRBJ2-5, is KAGVTQTPRYLIKTRGQQVTLSCSPISGHRSVSWYQQTPGQGLQFLFEYFSETQRNKGNFPGRFSGRQFSNSRSEMNVSTLELGDSALYLCASSLAASRGETQYFGPGTRLLVL.

The chain recombines TRBV28 with TRBJ2-3; 11 bases line up with TRBD2. Germline-derived CDR1 and CDR2 are MDHEN and SYDVKM. Trimming cost V 2 bases and J 0 bases; bases outside gene matches: 7. CDR3 length: 18 residues. CDR3 in DNA: TGTGCCAGCAGTTTAGGTGGGACTAGCGGAAGCAGCACAGATACGCAGTATTTT. Its protein product is CASSLGGTSGSSTDTQYF.

The chain recombines TRBV5-1 with TRBJ1-1, with 9 bases fitting TRBD1. CDR1 SGHRS and CDR2 YFSETQ come from the germline V gene. This CDR3 contains 14 residues. V dropped 5 bases and J dropped 6; count of bases not matched to a gene: 8. The DNA of the CDR3 is TGCGCCAGCAGGCCCGGGACAGGGTACGCTGAAGCTTTCTTT. It codes for CASRPGTGYAEAFF.

The V and J genes are TRBV28 and TRBJ2-7; 10 bases are shared with TRBD1. The germline CDR1 and CDR2 sequences are MDHEN and SYDVKM. V was clipped by 4 bases and J by 5 bases; unmatched bases: 5. The CDR3 runs 14 residues. DNA of the CDR3: TGTGCCAGCAGTTCTGGACAGGGGGAGAACGAGCAGTACTTC. Encoded protein: CASSSGQGENEQYF.

This chain connects TRBV7-8 to TRBJ1-5; D is uncertain. Looked up from germline, CDR1 is SGHVS and CDR2 is FQNEAQ. Trimming removed 1 base at V and 4 bases at J, with 5 bases between. CDR3 length: 13 residues. CDR3 protein: CASSLVVNQPQHF. The CDR3 nucleotides are TGTGCCAGCAGCTTAGTAGTAAATCAGCCCCAGCATTTT.

The chain uses TRBV12-5 and TRBJ1-1, with D unresolved. Germline V gene data show CDR1 as LGHNT and CDR2 as FRNRAP. This CDR3 is built from 14 residues. Trimming pared 3 bases from V and 3 bases from J, leaving 11 bases between. The DNA for the CDR3 is TGTGCTAGTGGTTTCCGCCTGAGGGACACTGAAGCTTTCTTT. The encoded protein is CASGFRLRDTEAFF.

The chain links TRBV10-3 to TRBJ2-5; 8 nucleotides align to TRBD1. The CDR3 covers 18 residues. Per germline, CDR1 ENHRY and CDR2 SYGVKD. Unmatched junction bases numbered 15, after V lost 2 bases and J lost 4 bases. As DNA, the CDR3 is TGTGCCATCAGTGAGGGGTATTCCCGACAGGGGCGAGCAGAGACCCAGTACTTC. This sequence encodes CAISEGYSRQGRAETQYF.

This chain joins TRBV24-1 and TRBJ2-1; D might be TRBD1 (6 bases). The germline V and J ends were trimmed by 4 bases and 4 bases, with 19 bases remaining between them. Germline loops: CDR1 KGHDR, CDR2 SFDVKD. The CDR3 extends over 17 amino acids. CDR3 in DNA: TGTGCCACCAGTGAACCAGGGGTTACGGGACATTACAATGAGCAGTTCTTC. This encodes CATSEPGVTGHYNEQFF.

V is TRBV19 and J is TRBJ1-2; 7 bases line up with TRBD1. V lost 7 bases to trimming and J lost 0 bases; unmatched junction nucleotides: 8. Germline V CDR1 and CDR2: LNHDA, SQIVND (reference sequence). The CDR3 has 15 residues. CDR3 coding DNA: TGTGCCAGTAAACCGACAGGGTTAGCTAACTATGGCTACACCTTC. Its protein product is CASKPTGLANYGYTF.

The CDR3 is CASSETSGGAPGTGELFF. As DNA, the CDR3 is TGCGCCAGCAGTGAGACTAGCGGGGGGGCCCCGGGTACCGGGGAGCTGTTTTTT. The V gene is TRBV10-1, the J gene TRBJ2-2; 13 bases agree with TRBD2. Germline CDR1 is WNHNN and CDR2 is SYGVQD (reference sequence). J lost 5 bases, V lost 2 bases, and 8 bases had no gene match. The CDR3 is 18 amino acids.

This clone was found a few times. The chain combines TRBV25-1 with TRBJ1-2; 9 bases map to TRBD1. The CDR3 consists of 17 residues. Looked up from germline, CDR1 is MGHDK and CDR2 is SYGVNS. V lost 4 bases and J lost 1; bases outside the gene matches: 10. The CDR3 here is CASSAPGQGRDNYGYTF. DNA of the CDR3: TGTGCCAGCAGTGCGCCGGGACAGGGTAGGGATAACTATGGCTACACCTTC.

The V call is TRBV5-4, the J call TRBJ2-7, with TRBD1 matching 12 bases. This CDR3 region has 14 residues. J lost 3 bases, V lost 4 bases, and 2 bases had no gene match. Per germline, CDR1 SGHNT and CDR2 YYREEE (reference sequence). The CDR3: CASSGDRGLYEQYF. The CDR3 DNA reads as TGTGCCAGCAGCGGGGACAGGGGGCTCTACGAGCAGTACTTC. Together with reference TRBV5-4 and TRBJ2-7, the CDR3 gives the full variable domain: ETGVTQSPTHLIKTRGQQVTLRCSSQSGHNTVSWYQQALGQGPQFIFQYYREEENGRGNFPPRFSGLQFPNYSSELNVNALELDDSALYLCASSGDRGLYEQYFGPGTRLTVT.

The chain has TRBV20-1 and TRBJ2-1; 10 bases map to TRBD1. The germline V gene has CDR1 DFQATT and CDR2 SNEGSKA (reference sequence). After removal of 3 bases from V and 2 bases from J, the junction contained 4 bases not matched to a gene. CDR3 size: 15 residues. The CDR3 protein is CSASKTGGPYNEQFF. The CDR3 nucleotides are TGCAGTGCTAGTAAGACAGGGGGCCCCTACAATGAGCAGTTCTTC.

This clone has a handful of counts. The V gene is TRBV2, the J gene TRBJ2-2, with a weak D call TRBD1 (5 bases). V lost 7 bases to trimming and J lost 0 bases, with 18 bases between them. The CDR3 sequence is 17 residues long. The germline CDR1 and CDR2 sequences are SNHLY and FYNNEI. The CDR3 region has the DNA TGTGCCAGCATTACGGACGATTGGACATCGAACACCGGGGAGCTGTTTTTT. Translating gives CASITDDWTSNTGELFF. Together with reference TRBV2 and TRBJ2-2, the CDR3 gives the full variable domain: EPEVTQTPSHQVTQMGQEVILRCVPISNHLYFYWYRQILGQKVEFLVSFYNNEISEKSEIFDDQFSVERPDGSNFTLKIRSTKLEDSAMYFCASITDDWTSNTGELFFGEGSRLTVL.

This clone has just a few counts. This CDR3 is also generated by other DNA sequences in the sample. V is TRBV7-9 and J is TRBJ2-3, with a weak D call TRBD2 (5 bases). V lost 6 bases to trimming and J lost 0 bases, with 16 bases between them. The CDR3 runs 16 residues. In germline, CDR1 is SEHNR, CDR2 FQNEAQ (reference sequence). The CDR3 sequence: CASSPGLALSTDTQYF. Here the CDR3 DNA reads TGTGCCAGCAGTCCTGGACTCGCTTTAAGCACAGATACGCAGTATTTT.

This clone showed up just once. J is TRBJ2-7 and V is TRBV5-1; 7 bases align to TRBD1. The CDR3 length is 15 residues. Germline V gene sequence: CDR1 SGHRS, CDR2 YFSETQ. With V trimmed by 0 bases and J by 3 bases, 6 bases remained unmatched. CDR3 DNA sequence: TGCGCCAGCAGCTTGGACTACAGGGGAAGCTACGAGCAGTACTTC. Residues: CASSLDYRGSYEQYF.

The gene calls are TRBV2 and TRBJ2-2, with D possibly TRBD2 on 6 matching bases. Germline V gene lookup returns CDR1 SNHLY and CDR2 FYNNEI. The V gene lost 4 bases and the J gene lost 5 bases, with 14 bases spanning the gap. CDR3 length: 15 amino acids. The CDR3 region has the DNA TGTGCCAGCAGTGTCGGCGGGGCGGGAACCGGGGAGCTGTTTTTT. Amino acid sequence: CASSVGGAGTGELFF. Combining the CDR3 with reference TRBV2 and TRBJ2-2 gives the whole variable domain EPEVTQTPSHQVTQMGQEVILRCVPISNHLYFYWYRQILGQKVEFLVSFYNNEISEKSEIFDDQFSVERPDGSNFTLKIRSTKLEDSAMYFCASSVGGAGTGELFFGEGSRLTVL.

This chain joins TRBV5-4 and TRBJ2-7; 8 bases align to TRBD1. V was clipped by 3 bases and J by 7 bases; unmatched bases: 3. The CDR3 contains 12 residues. Germline CDR1 reads SGHNT; CDR2 reads YYREEE (reference sequence). CDR3 bases: TGTGCCAGCAGCTGGGACAGGCGGGAGCAGTACTTC. Protein product: CASSWDRREQYF.

This chain joins TRBV20-1 and TRBJ1-5; perhaps TRBD1 as D (5 bases). CDR1 is DFQATT, CDR2 SNEGSKA, per germline (reference sequence). The CDR3 spans 14 residues. With 3 bases removed from V and 3 bases from J, the gap between germline ends came to 12 bases. For the CDR3, the DNA is TGCAGTGCTAGTAGACAGACGCCCAATCAGCCCCAGCATTTT. Translating gives CSASRQTPNQPQHF.

The rearrangement uses TRBV25-1 and TRBJ1-1; 8 bases are shared with TRBD1. Germline CDR1 reads MGHDK; CDR2 reads SYGVNS. The CDR3 has 15 residues. Trimming at V came to 4 bases and at J to 3 bases, leaving 7 bases not matched to a gene. The CDR3 bases are TGTGCCAGCAGTGGTCAGGGGGCCTTGTACACTGAAGCTTTCTTT. Translation gives CASSGQGALYTEAFF.

In its sample, this clone was seen once. V usage is TRBV6-2 or TRBV6-3 and J usage is TRBJ2-1; TRBD1 agrees at 8 bases. CDR1 and CDR2 (germline): MNHEY, SVGEGT. CDR3 size: 16 residues. J gave up 0 bases and V 5 bases, and 6 bases lay outside the gene matches. The DNA for the CDR3 is TGTGCCAGCAGTGTTACAGGGGGGAGCTCCTACAATGAGCAGTTCTTC. Translating gives CASSVTGGSSYNEQFF.

This chain connects TRBV19 to TRBJ2-1; 7 nucleotides match TRBD2. This CDR3 region has 15 residues. V gave up 1 base and J gave up 8 bases; unmatched junction bases: 8. Germline V gene lookup returns CDR1 LNHDA and CDR2 SQIVND (reference sequence). CDR3 DNA: TGTGCCAGTAGTATAGGGGCGGGAGTAGCAGATGAGCAGTTCTTC. This codes for CASSIGAGVADEQFF.

The rearrangement uses TRBV6-5 and TRBJ2-6, with a tentative D call TRBD1 (6 bases). The CDR3 runs to 15 residues. The V end was cut by 10 bases, the J end by 0 bases, with 13 bases between. Per the germline V gene, CDR1 is MNHEY and CDR2 is SVGAGI. The CDR3 loop is CATRQVNSGANVLTF. CDR3 coding DNA: TGTGCCACCCGACAGGTTAACTCTGGGGCCAACGTCCTGACTTTC.

J is TRBJ2-1 and V is TRBV18; TRBD2 matches at 10 bases. Germline lookup yields CDR1 KGHSH and CDR2 LQKENI. This CDR3 is 15 amino acids long. The V and J ends lost 3 bases and 7 bases, in that order; junction bases with no gene match: 6. This chain's CDR3 is CASSPPGLARNEQFF. CDR3 DNA sequence: TGTGCCAGCTCACCCCCGGGACTAGCGAGAAATGAGCAGTTCTTC.